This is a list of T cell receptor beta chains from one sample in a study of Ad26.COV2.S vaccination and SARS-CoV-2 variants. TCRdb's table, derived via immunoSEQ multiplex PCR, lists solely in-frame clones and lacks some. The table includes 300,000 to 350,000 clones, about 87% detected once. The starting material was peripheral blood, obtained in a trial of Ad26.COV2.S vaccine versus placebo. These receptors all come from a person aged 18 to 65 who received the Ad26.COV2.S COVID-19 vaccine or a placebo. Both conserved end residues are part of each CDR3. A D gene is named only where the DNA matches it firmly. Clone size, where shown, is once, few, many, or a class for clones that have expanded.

TGTGCCAGCGGGGTGGGTACTAATGAAAAACTGTTTTTT	CASGVGTNEKLFF	-	13	TRBV6-5	TRBJ1-4	-
TGTGCCAGCAGCCCCGATTCGGGGCCCCTCCACTTT	CASSPDSGPLHF	once	12	TRBV5-5	TRBJ1-6	-
TGTGCCAGTAGTATTAAGAGTAGGGGGCGCGGGGCGGATACGCAGTATTTT	CASSIKSRGRGADTQYF	-	17	TRBV19	TRBJ2-3	-
TGTGCCAGCAAAACGGGCACCGAGCAGTTCTTC	CASKTGTEQFF	-	11	TRBV6-5	TRBJ2-1	-
TGTGCCAGCAGTCCCAGGGGCTATGGCTACACCTTC	CASSPRGYGYTF	-	12	TRBV6-2/TRBV6-3	TRBJ1-2	-
TGTGCCAGCAGATATGGGACTAGCGGGGGAAATGAGCAGTTCTTC	CASRYGTSGGNEQFF	-	15	TRBV5-4	TRBJ2-1	TRBD2
TGTGCCAGCAACAGGGGGACTAGCGGGAGAAGCTCCTACAATGAGCAGTTCTTC	CASNRGTSGRSSYNEQFF	-	18	TRBV9	TRBJ2-1	TRBD2
TGTGCCACCACGCTGGGCTATGGGGCCAACGTCCTGACTTTC	CATTLGYGANVLTF	-	14	TRBV19	TRBJ2-6	-
TGTGCCAGCAGCGTAGGACCGAACCTACGGGATACGCAGTATTTT	CASSVGPNLRDTQYF	-	15	TRBV9	TRBJ2-3	-
TGCAGCGTTGCCCCGTTCAAGGGGGTAAAGACAGATACGCAGTATTTT	CSVAPFKGVKTDTQYF	-	16	TRBV29-1	TRBJ2-3	-
TGTGCCAGCAGCGTAGGGCAATTCAACACCGGGGAGCTGTTTTTT	CASSVGQFNTGELFF	few	15	TRBV9	TRBJ2-2	-
TGTGCCAGCAGCAGGACTAGCGGCGCCTACAATGAGCAGTTCTTC	CASSRTSGAYNEQFF	-	15	TRBV6-6	TRBJ2-1	TRBD2
TGTGCCAGCTCACCAGGGACGCACGGGGGGGAGCAGTTCTTC	CASSPGTHGGEQFF	once	14	TRBV18	TRBJ2-1	TRBD2
TGTGCCAGTAGTTCGCGACAGGCGAACACTGAAGCTTTCTTT	CASSSRQANTEAFF	-	14	TRBV19	TRBJ1-1	-
TGTGCCAGCAGCCCAGGACGTACTAATCAGCCCCAGCATTTT	CASSPGRTNQPQHF	-	14	TRBV9	TRBJ1-5	-
TGTGCCAGCAGCTTGTACCAGAGGGGCACTCAGCCCCAGCATTTT	CASSLYQRGTQPQHF	-	15	TRBV5-5	TRBJ1-5	-
TGTGCCAGCAGCGGGGCCATAGCGAACACCGGGGAGCTGTTTTTT	CASSGAIANTGELFF	-	15	TRBV5-4	TRBJ2-2	-
TGTGCCAGCAGCTTAGCGGGCGGGAGCTCCTACGAGCAGTACTTC	CASSLAGGSSYEQYF	-	15	TRBV11-1	TRBJ2-7	TRBD2
TGCGCCAGCAGCTTGGGAGCCTCAATGAACACTGAAGCTTTCTTT	CASSLGASMNTEAFF	-	15	TRBV5-1	TRBJ1-1	-
TGTGCCAGTAAAGGGGGAGCTAACTATGGCTACACCTTC	CASKGGANYGYTF	-	13	TRBV27	TRBJ1-2	-
TGTGCCAGCAGCTCCCTAGGGGCAGAGAGGAGTGAAAAACTGTTTTTT	CASSSLGAERSEKLFF	-	16	TRBV5-5	TRBJ1-4	-
TGTGCCAGCAGTACCTACGGCTCCTACGAGCAGTACTTC	CASSTYGSYEQYF	-	13	TRBV27	TRBJ2-7	-
TGTGCCAGCAGCGCGGGTGGGGATAGCAATCAGCCCCAGCATTTT	CASSAGGDSNQPQHF	once	15	TRBV7-2	TRBJ1-5	-
TGTGCCAGCTCACCACCGGGGAGGAATAATTCACCCCTCCACTTT	CASSPPGRNNSPLHF	-	15	TRBV18	TRBJ1-6	-
TGTGCCAGCAGCTTAGCAGGGATCTATGGCTACACCTTC	CASSLAGIYGYTF	-	13	TRBV7-2	TRBJ1-2	-
TGTGCCAGCAGTATCAAGAACACTGAAGCTTTCTTT	CASSIKNTEAFF	-	12	TRBV6-2/TRBV6-3	TRBJ1-1	-
TGCAGCGTTGAGTCCGCATACGGGACAACACCGGACACCATATATTTT	CSVESAYGTTPDTIYF	-	16	TRBV29-1	TRBJ1-3	-
TGCGCCAGCAGTTCCCTCATCTCCGGTCGGTCGTATGCTTTCTTT	CASSSLISGRSYAFF	few	15	TRBV10-1	TRBJ1-1	-
TGTGCCAGCAGTCCCATGGAGGGTCATGGCTACACCTTC	CASSPMEGHGYTF	-	13	TRBV28	TRBJ1-2	-
TGTGCCAGCAGTTTGCGGGGTTTTAATTCACCCCTCCACTTT	CASSLRGFNSPLHF	-	14	TRBV28	TRBJ1-6	-
TGTGCCAGTAGCTGGGGAGGTGAGCAGTTCTTC	CASSWGGEQFF	-	11	TRBV19	TRBJ2-1	-
TGTGCCAGCAGTTACACCGGAGGAGAAGCTTTCTTT	CASSYTGGEAFF	-	12	TRBV6-5	TRBJ1-1	-
TGTGCCAGCAGCTTCGGCAGGGGAGGGGGTTTCTCCAATGAGCAGTTCTTC	CASSFGRGGGFSNEQFF	once	17	TRBV7-3	TRBJ2-1	-
TGTGCCAGCAGCCCCCGGGCAGGGCCTGGAAACACCATATATTTT	CASSPRAGPGNTIYF	-	15	TRBV7-2	TRBJ1-3	-
TGTGCCAGCAGTTCGACAGGGGCCTACGAGCAGTACTTC	CASSSTGAYEQYF	-	13	TRBV27	TRBJ2-7	TRBD1
TGTGCCAGGGGAAAGACAGGTAACCCGCGGGGCTATGGCTACACCTTC	CARGKTGNPRGYGYTF	-	16	TRBV5-7	TRBJ1-2	-
TGTGCCAGCAGTTACTCGCAGGGGGATGGCTACACCTTC	CASSYSQGDGYTF	-	13	TRBV6-5	TRBJ1-2	TRBD1
TGTGCCAGCAGCTTAGATCGGTCCATGGAGGCTGAAGCTTTCTTT	CASSLDRSMEAEAFF	few	15	TRBV7-9	TRBJ1-1	-
TGTGCCAGCAGGCAGGGACGGAATGAAAAACTGTTTTTT	CASRQGRNEKLFF	-	13	TRBV27	TRBJ1-4	-
TGTGCCAGCGGGGACGCTCTCTCTGGAAACACCATATATTTT	CASGDALSGNTIYF	few	14	TRBV6-5	TRBJ1-3	-
TGCAGCGTTTTTATTGGGGGCTACGAGCAGTACTTC	CSVFIGGYEQYF	-	12	TRBV29-1	TRBJ2-7	-
TGTGCCTGGAGTGTTTTGACCTCAGGCGGCTACACCTTC	CAWSVLTSGGYTF	-	13	TRBV30	TRBJ1-2	-
TGTGCCAGCAGCGATCCCTCGGGTCTCGGCTGGGTATATGGCTACACCTTC	CASSDPSGLGWVYGYTF	many	17	TRBV9	TRBJ1-2	-
TGTGCCAGCAGAATAGGATCAGCCTACGAGCAGTACTTC	CASRIGSAYEQYF	-	13	TRBV7-9	TRBJ2-7	-
TGTGCCAGCAGCCACCGAGGAGTATACGGAAACACCGGGGAGCTGTTTTTT	CASSHRGVYGNTGELFF	-	17	TRBV5-6	TRBJ2-2	-
TGCGCCAGCAGCTTTAGCGGGGGGGCATCAGATACGCAGTATTTT	CASSFSGGASDTQYF	-	15	TRBV5-1	TRBJ2-3	TRBD2
TGTGCCAGCAGCTTAGGACTCGGGACTTCTGGCTACACCTTC	CASSLGLGTSGYTF	once	14	TRBV7-8	TRBJ1-2	-
TGCGCCAGCAGCCTAAAACCCCAGGACAGAATGGGGGGCGGGGAGCTGTTTTTT	CASSLKPQDRMGGGELFF	-	18	TRBV5-1	TRBJ2-2	-
TGTGCCAGCAGCTCAACACAGGGGGCCTACAATGAGCAGTTCTTC	CASSSTQGAYNEQFF	-	15	TRBV5-6	TRBJ2-1	TRBD1
TGTGCCAGCAGTTCTGGACGGGGAGAGACCCAGTACTTC	CASSSGRGETQYF	-	13	TRBV27	TRBJ2-5	-
TGTGCCAGCAGTTTGTTGGTCGGGACGGGCGATACGCAGTATTTT	CASSLLVGTGDTQYF	-	15	TRBV27	TRBJ2-3	-
TGTGCCAGCAGCCAAACAACAGGGGGACGGGGTCTGGAGACCCAGTACTTC	CASSQTTGGRGLETQYF	-	17	TRBV7-2	TRBJ2-5	TRBD1
TGTGCCAGCAGTGGAGGGGTCGGATCCTACAATGAGCAGTTCTTC	CASSGGVGSYNEQFF	-	15	TRBV2	TRBJ2-1	-
TGTGCCAGCAGTTTAACAGGGGGCATGGAGACCCAGTACTTC	CASSLTGGMETQYF	-	14	TRBV27	TRBJ2-5	TRBD1
TGTGCCAGCTTACTAGCGGGGGGCTATAGCACAGATACGCAGTATTTT	CASLLAGGYSTDTQYF	-	16	TRBV2	TRBJ2-3	TRBD2
TGTGCCAGCAGTCCTAGCGCCGACTACGAGCAGTACTTC	CASSPSADYEQYF	-	13	TRBV2	TRBJ2-7	-